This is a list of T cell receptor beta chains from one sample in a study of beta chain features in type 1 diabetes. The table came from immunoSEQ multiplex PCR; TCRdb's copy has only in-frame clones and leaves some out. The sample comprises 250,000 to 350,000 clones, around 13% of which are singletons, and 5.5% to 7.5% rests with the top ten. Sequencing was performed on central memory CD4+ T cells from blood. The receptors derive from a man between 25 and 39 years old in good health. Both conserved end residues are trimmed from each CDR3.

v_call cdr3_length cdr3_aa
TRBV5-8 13 ASSGGRDSYNEQF
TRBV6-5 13 ASSQGGAENYGYT
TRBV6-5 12 ASTERASYNEQF
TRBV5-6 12 ASSFSGYTDTQY
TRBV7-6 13 ASSPGTVGNQPQH
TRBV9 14 ASSPAGQGRTGELF
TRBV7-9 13 ASSLGGGTYNEQF
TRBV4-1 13 ASSQDARTGAEQY
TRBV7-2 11 ASSPSLGDTQY
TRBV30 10 AWSGGSYGYT
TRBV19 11 ASSKVGANVLT
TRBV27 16 ASSLYQGTESSYNEQF
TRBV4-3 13 ASSQAAQGAGELF
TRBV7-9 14 ASSLDLGMRYNEQF
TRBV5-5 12 ASSLLAGEETQY
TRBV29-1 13 SVEGPDSRSYEQY
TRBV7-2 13 ASSLGTSGRNEQF
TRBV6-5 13 ASSYSGGGTYEQY
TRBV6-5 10 ASLTPPATQY
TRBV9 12 ASSVVGGNTEAF
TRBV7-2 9 ASGAGVGQY
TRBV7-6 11 ASSDNRGLEQY
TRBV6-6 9 ASSPQNEQF
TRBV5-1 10 ASSLNSNEQF
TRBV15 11 ATSRDLGETQY
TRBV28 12 ASSATQGAAREF
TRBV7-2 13 ASRLNPGGGETQY
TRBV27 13 ASSLMGLLTGELF
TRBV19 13 ASSKDQSSGNTIY
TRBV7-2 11 ASSLLGEETQY
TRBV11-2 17 ASSSRSGTGTLAKNIQY
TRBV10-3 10 ASTSGKETQY
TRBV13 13 ASSAWTGDDEKLF
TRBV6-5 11 ASRRGPNTEAF
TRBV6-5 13 ASSPGLAGYNEQF
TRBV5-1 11 ASSWSTLDEQF
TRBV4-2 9 ASSLQETQY
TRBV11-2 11 ASSFGGNTEAF
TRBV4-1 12 ASSVNEYTGELF
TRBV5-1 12 ASSLGTGGRGYT
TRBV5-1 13 ASSLLGLPTDTQY
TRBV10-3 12 AIGDGLEPTEAF
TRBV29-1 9 SARTGGWYT
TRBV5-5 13 ASSYGTANTGELF
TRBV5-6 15 ASRDSGGRGIYNEQF